The 10 T cell receptor beta chains given below trace back to one sample, sequenced in a study of blood T cell repertoires in COVID-19. The data were produced by immunoSEQ multiplex PCR, yet TCRdb's version contains in-frame clones alone and is incomplete. The sample holds 400,000 or so clones; around 90% are singletons and the top ten take roughly 3.1%. The sample comprised peripheral blood. Receptor source: a human donor in a cohort sampled during active COVID-19.

The chain links TRBV9 to TRBJ1-3; D not resolved. The CDR3 has 16 amino acids. Germline CDR1 and CDR2: SGDLS and YYNGEE. The V end lost 5 bases, the J end lost 4 bases, and 19 bases lay between the germline ends. The CDR3 DNA reads as TGTGCCAGCAGTCGGGAGCCCTCGCTCTCGGGAAACACCATATATTTT. It encodes CASSREPSLSGNTIYF.

V usage is TRBV9 and J usage is TRBJ2-7, with a possible D match to TRBD1 (6 bases). V lost 0 bases and J lost 2, with 9 bases in between. The CDR3 consists of 14 residues. The germline V gene has CDR1 SGDLS and CDR2 YYNGEE. CDR3 DNA: TGTGCCAGCAGCGTAGGACAGGAACCCTACGAGCAGTACTTC. This encodes CASSVGQEPYEQYF.

This chain connects TRBV18 to TRBJ2-5; maybe TRBD2 (5 bases). Trimming cost V 6 bases and J 5 bases, with 10 bases left between them. The CDR3 loop spans 12 amino acids. CDR1 and CDR2 (germline): KGHSH, LQKENI. CDR3 bases: TGTGCCAGCTCCCCCGGCGGGGAGACCCAGTACTTC. This gives the protein CASSPGGETQYF.

This clone occurred a few times. The chain has TRBV28 and TRBJ1-5; no clear D gene. Trimming shortened V by 2 bases and J by 10 bases, and 9 bases separated the two germline ends. Germline V gene lookup returns CDR1 MDHEN and CDR2 SYDVKM. The CDR3 has 12 residues. CDR3 loop: CASSLQAGPQHF. CDR3 nucleotide sequence: TGTGCCAGCAGTTTACAGGCCGGACCCCAGCATTTT.

The rearrangement uses TRBV7-9 and TRBJ1-2, with 8 bases identical to TRBD1. There are 13 residues in the CDR3. Trimming took 1 base from V and 7 from J; bases not matched to a gene: 2. Germline V gene data show CDR1 as SEHNR and CDR2 as FQNEAQ (reference sequence). The CDR3 spells CASSLGTGSGYTF. DNA of the CDR3: TGTGCCAGCAGCTTAGGGACAGGGTCTGGCTACACCTTC.

The gene calls are TRBV30 and TRBJ2-1, with 9 nucleotides matching TRBD2. The CDR3 runs to 19 residues. CDR1 and CDR2 from the germline V gene are GTSNPN and SVGIG (reference sequence). Unmatched junction bases numbered 16, after V lost 4 bases and J lost 0 bases. As DNA, the CDR3 is TGTGCCTGGACCTTCGGCTCTAGCGGGGCGGATAGCTCCTACAATGAGCAGTTCTTC. It encodes CAWTFGSSGADSSYNEQFF.

V and J are TRBV3-1 (or the pseudogene TRBV3-2) and TRBJ2-7, with TRBD1 matching 10 bases. CDR1 and CDR2 (germline): LGHDT, YNNKEL (reference sequence). The CDR3 is made up of 13 amino acids. V lost 8 bases and J lost 3; bases outside the gene matches: 4. In DNA, the CDR3 is TGTGCCAGCGGGACAGGGGAGAGCTACGAGCAGTACTTC. Protein product: CASGTGESYEQYF.

The chain has TRBV10-3 and TRBJ2-2; TRBD2 aligns across 9 bases. CDR1 and CDR2 (germline): ENHRY, SYGVKD. Trimming removed 9 bases from V and 4 bases from J; junction bases left unmatched: 6. The CDR3 consists of 14 residues. In DNA, the CDR3 is TGTGCCATATCTAGCGGGGCCGTCACCGGGGAGCTGTTTTTT. This codes for CAISSGAVTGELFF.

This clone was found once. The chain employs TRBV21-1 and TRBJ1-5; TRBD1 was called by the table and not checked on the DNA. TRBV21-1 is a documented pseudogene. The length of the CDR3 is 13 residues. CDR3 sequence: CASSKAKCPAQHF. The CDR3 DNA sequence: TGTGCCAGCAGCAAAGCCAAGTGTCCAGCCCAGCATTTT.

J is TRBJ1-2 and V is TRBV29-1; possibly TRBD1 for D (5 bases). V was trimmed by 6 bases and J by 3 bases, leaving 17 bases between them. Germline V gene sequence: CDR1 SQVTM, CDR2 ANQGSEA. The CDR3 extends over 14 amino acids. The chain's CDR3 is CSVKTQGGDYGYTF. CDR3 DNA: TGCAGCGTGAAGACCCAGGGCGGAGACTATGGCTACACCTTC.